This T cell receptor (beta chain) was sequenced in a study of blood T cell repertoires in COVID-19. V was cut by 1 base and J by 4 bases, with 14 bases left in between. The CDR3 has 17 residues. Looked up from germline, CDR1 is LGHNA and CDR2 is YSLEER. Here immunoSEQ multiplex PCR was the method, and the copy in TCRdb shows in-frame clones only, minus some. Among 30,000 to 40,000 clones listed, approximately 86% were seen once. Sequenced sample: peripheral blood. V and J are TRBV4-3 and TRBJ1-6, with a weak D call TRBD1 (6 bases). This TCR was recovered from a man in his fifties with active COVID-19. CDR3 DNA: TGCGCCAGCAGCCAAGGTACAGGGCCGGGGTATAATTCACCCCTCCACTTT. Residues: CASSQGTGPGYNSPLHF.